A selection of T cell receptor beta chains follows, all from one sample in a study of cytomegalovirus exposure and HLA in healthy donors. Repertoires were generated with immunoSEQ multiplex PCR, while TCRdb's copy carries only in-frame clones and drops some. Of roughly 89,000 clones listed, more than 70% are singletons. Sequenced input: PBMCs. The receptor source for this set is a man aged 18 to 29 in good health and CMV-seronegative. The CDR3 runs from the conserved cysteine through the conserved F or W. A D gene is named only where the DNA matches it firmly. The size field is filled for only some rows; it gives once, few, many or a size class.

>TRBD2|TRBV5-1|TRBJ2-1|.
TGCGCCAGCAGCTTGGCGGGGGGGGTCTTGGACAATGAGCAGTTCTTC
CASSLAGGVLDNEQFF
>TRBD1|TRBV5-1|TRBJ2-2|.
TGCGCCAGCAGCTCGGGACAGGCCGGGGAGCTGTTTTTT
CASSSGQAGELFF
>TRBD2|TRBV9|TRBJ2-5|.
TGTGCCAGCAGCGGGAGCGGGATCCCTAGGACAGAGACCCAGTACTTC
CASSGSGIPRTETQYF
>TRBD2|TRBV9|TRBJ2-1|.
TGTGCCAGCAGCGTAGGTTTCGGGACTAGCGGATACAATGAGCAGTTCTTC
CASSVGFGTSGYNEQFF
>.|TRBV27|TRBJ2-1|.
TGTGCCAGCACCCCCAGAGCGGCGGAATTCTCCTACAATGAGCAGTTCTTC
CASTPRAAEFSYNEQFF
>.|TRBV14|TRBJ2-1|.
TGTGCCAGCAGCCAAGTTCTTGGGCCCTACAATGAGCAGTTCTTC
CASSQVLGPYNEQFF
>.|TRBV10-3|TRBJ1-1|.
TGTGCCATCAGTGATATTAGGCAGGGCAACACTGAAGCTTTCTTT
CAISDIRQGNTEAFF
>.|TRBV27|TRBJ1-1|once
TGTGCCAGTTTCGCGGGAGGCGGGGTGAACACTGAAGCTTTCTTT
CASFAGGGVNTEAFF
>TRBD2|TRBV27|TRBJ2-5|.
TGTGCCAGCAGTTTATCGGGACTAGAGGAGACCCAGTACTTC
CASSLSGLEETQYF
>.|TRBV5-1|TRBJ1-1|few
TGCGCCAGCAGCAGGGACACAATGAACACTGAAGCTTTCTTT
CASSRDTMNTEAFF
>.|TRBV18|TRBJ1-1|once
TGTGCCAGCTCACCCCGAGGGCGGGATGAAGCTTTCTTT
CASSPRGRDEAFF
>.|TRBV11-2|TRBJ2-1|.
TGTGCCAGCAGCTTAGGCAATTCAGGGATCAATGAGCAGTTCTTC
CASSLGNSGINEQFF
>.|TRBV14|TRBJ1-1|.
TGTGCCAGCAGTCCCATGTCAAAGAACACTGAAGCTTTCTTT
CASSPMSKNTEAFF
>TRBD1|TRBV11-2|TRBJ1-4|.
TGTGCCAGCAGCTGGGGACAGACTAATGAAAAACTGTTTTTT
CASSWGQTNEKLFF
>.|TRBV19|TRBJ2-1|.
TGTGCCAGTAGTCCAAGAACGGGGGTTTTCAATGAGCAGTTCTTC
CASSPRTGVFNEQFF
>TRBD1|TRBV6-6|TRBJ1-1|few
TGTGCCAGCAGTGTCACAGGGGTAGCTTTCTTT
CASSVTGVAFF
>TRBD1|TRBV28|TRBJ2-7|.
TGTGCCAGCGCCTGGACAGGGGGCCGCTACGAGCAGTACTTC
CASAWTGGRYEQYF
>.|TRBV5-1|TRBJ2-7|.
TGCGCCAGCAGCTTGGGTGCCAGCTACGAGCAGTACTTC
CASSLGASYEQYF
>.|TRBV5-5|TRBJ2-6|.
TGTGCCAGCAGCTTAGGGGCTGGGGCCAACGTCCTGACTTTC
CASSLGAGANVLTF
>.|TRBV5-4|TRBJ1-2|.
TGTGCCAGCAGCCCTCTCGGGCAGGGAATAGCTGGCTACACCTTC
CASSPLGQGIAGYTF
>.|TRBV6-5|TRBJ1-2|.
TGTGCCAGCAGACTCCCGGGAACGGGTCATGGCTACACCTTC
CASRLPGTGHGYTF
>.|TRBV19|TRBJ1-3|.
TGTGCCAGTAGCCCCACGCCGGAAGGGGACTACTCTGGAAACACCATATATTTT
CASSPTPEGDYSGNTIYF
>.|TRBV19|TRBJ1-1|.
TGTGCCAGTAGTATTGGGCAACTTGAAGCTTTCTTT
CASSIGQLEAFF